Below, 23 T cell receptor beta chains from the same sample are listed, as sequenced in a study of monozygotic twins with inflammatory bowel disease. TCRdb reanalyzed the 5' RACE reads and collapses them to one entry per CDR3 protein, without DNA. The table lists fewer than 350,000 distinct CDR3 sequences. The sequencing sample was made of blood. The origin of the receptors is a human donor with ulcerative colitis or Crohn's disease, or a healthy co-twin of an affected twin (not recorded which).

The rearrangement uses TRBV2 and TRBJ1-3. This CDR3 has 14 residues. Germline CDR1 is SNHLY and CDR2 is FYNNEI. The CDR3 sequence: CASREELGGNTIYF.

The CDR3 loop reads CASSEEGPLRASDTQYF. The chain joins TRBV25-1 to TRBJ2-3; the TRBD1 assignment by TCRdb is unverifiable without DNA. This CDR3 is 17 amino acids long. Germline V lookup: CDR1 MGHDK, CDR2 SYGVNS. Using reference TRBV25-1 and TRBJ2-3 for the parts outside the CDR3, the full variable domain is EADIYQTPRYLVIGTGKKITLECSQTMGHDKMYWYQQDPGMELHLIHYSYGVNSTEKGDLSSESTVSRIRTEHFPLTLESARPSHTSQYLCASSEEGPLRASDTQYFGPGTRLTVL.

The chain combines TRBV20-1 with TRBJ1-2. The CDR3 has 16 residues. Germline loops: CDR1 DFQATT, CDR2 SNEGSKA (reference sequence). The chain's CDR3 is CSASSPAVGSVHGYTF.

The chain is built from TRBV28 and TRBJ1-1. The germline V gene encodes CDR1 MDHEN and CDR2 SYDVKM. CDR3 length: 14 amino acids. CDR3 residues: CASSRHSLNTEAFF.

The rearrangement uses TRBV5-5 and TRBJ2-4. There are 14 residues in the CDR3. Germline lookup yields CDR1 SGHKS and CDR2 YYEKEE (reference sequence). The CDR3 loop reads CASSLGGGGNIQYF.

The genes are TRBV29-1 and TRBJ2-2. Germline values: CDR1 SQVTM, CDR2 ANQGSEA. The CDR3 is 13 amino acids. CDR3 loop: CSVLGATTGELFF.

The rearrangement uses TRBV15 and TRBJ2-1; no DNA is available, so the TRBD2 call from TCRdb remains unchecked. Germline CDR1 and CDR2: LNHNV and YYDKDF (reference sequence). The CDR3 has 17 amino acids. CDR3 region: CATSRAGPGSSYNEQFF.

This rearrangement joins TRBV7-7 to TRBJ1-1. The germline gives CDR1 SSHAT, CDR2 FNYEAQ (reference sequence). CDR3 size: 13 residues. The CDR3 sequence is CASSFAEYTEAFF.

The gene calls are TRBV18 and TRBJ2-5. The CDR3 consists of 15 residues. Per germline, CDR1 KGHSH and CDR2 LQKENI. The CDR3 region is CASSPSGWYQETQYF. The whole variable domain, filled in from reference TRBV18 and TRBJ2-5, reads NAGVMQNPRHLVRRRGQEARLRCSPMKGHSHVYWYRQLPEEGLKFMVYLQKENIIDESGMPKERFSAEFPKEGPSILRIQQVVRGDSAAYFCASSPSGWYQETQYFGPGTRLLVL.

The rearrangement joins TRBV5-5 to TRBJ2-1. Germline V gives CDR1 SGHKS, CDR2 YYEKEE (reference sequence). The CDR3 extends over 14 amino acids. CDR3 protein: CASSLEEPYNEQFF.

Here the CDR3 reads CATSEQNQPQHF. The J gene is TRBJ1-5, the V gene TRBV24-1. The CDR3 has 12 amino acids. The germline CDR1 and CDR2 sequences are KGHDR and SFDVKD.

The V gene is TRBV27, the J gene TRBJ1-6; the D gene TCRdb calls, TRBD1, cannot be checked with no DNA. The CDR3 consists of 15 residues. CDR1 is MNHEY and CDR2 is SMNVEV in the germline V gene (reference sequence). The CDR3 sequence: CASSFTRDRRSPLHF.

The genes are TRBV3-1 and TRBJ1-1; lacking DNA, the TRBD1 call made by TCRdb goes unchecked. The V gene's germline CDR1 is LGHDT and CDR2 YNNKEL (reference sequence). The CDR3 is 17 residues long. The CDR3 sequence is CASSQKRQGTGNTEAFF.

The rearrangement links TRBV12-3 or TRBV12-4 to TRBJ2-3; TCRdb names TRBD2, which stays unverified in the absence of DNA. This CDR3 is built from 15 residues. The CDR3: CASRGLAGVGDTQYF.

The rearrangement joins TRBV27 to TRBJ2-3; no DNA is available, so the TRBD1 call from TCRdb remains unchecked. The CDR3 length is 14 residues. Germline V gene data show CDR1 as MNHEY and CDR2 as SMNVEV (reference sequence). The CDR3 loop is CASSYGQGTDTQYF.

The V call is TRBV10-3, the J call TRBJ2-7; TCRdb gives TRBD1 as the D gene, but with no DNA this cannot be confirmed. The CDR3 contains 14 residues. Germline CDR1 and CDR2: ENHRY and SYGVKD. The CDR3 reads CAIRTGSSFWEQYF.

CDR3: CASSPDREIVREQYF. V is TRBV5-6 and J is TRBJ2-7; the D gene TCRdb calls, TRBD1, cannot be checked with no DNA. Germline assignment: CDR1 SGHDT and CDR2 YYEEEE. This CDR3 is built from 15 residues.

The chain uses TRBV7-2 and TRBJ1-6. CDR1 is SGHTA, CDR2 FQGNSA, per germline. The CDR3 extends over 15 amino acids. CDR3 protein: CASSLVGPYNSPLHF.

The chain's CDR3 is CASSRGSKETQYF. This chain uses TRBV18 with TRBJ2-5. The CDR3 is 13 residues long. The germline V gene has CDR1 KGHSH and CDR2 LQKENI.

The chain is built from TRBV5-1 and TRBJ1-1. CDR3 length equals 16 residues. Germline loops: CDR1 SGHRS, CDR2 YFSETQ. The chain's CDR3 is CASNPSSLRPNTEAFF.

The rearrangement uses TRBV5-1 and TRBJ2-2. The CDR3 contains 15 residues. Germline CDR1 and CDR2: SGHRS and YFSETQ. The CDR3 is CASSLSVGNNGELFF.

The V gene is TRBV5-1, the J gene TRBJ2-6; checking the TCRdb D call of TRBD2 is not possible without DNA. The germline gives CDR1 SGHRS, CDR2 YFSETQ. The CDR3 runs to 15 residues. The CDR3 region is CASSLGEVGANVLTF.

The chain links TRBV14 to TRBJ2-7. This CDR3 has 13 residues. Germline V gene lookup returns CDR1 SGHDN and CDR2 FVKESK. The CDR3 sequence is CASSQDLGGEQYF.